Following are 7 T cell receptor beta chains from one sample sequenced in a study of OX40 agonist ivuxolimab in advanced cancers. This table comes from immunoSEQ multiplex PCR, and its TCRdb copy is limited to in-frame clones, with some not included. The data hold about 50,000 clones, with about 76% observed a single time. Sequenced here: CD4+ or CD8+ T cells sorted from blood, sampled in a trial of the OX40 agonist ivuxolimab. The receptors stem from an adult with an advanced solid tumor such as melanoma, head and neck, liver or kidney cancer.

The chain has TRBV7-9 and TRBJ2-2; D remains unclear. From germline, CDR1 is SEHNR and CDR2 FQNEAQ (reference sequence). This CDR3 is built from 14 residues. V dropped 6 bases and J dropped 0 bases, with 8 bases sitting between them. This CDR3 is CASSSLANTGELFF. The CDR3 nucleotides read TGTGCCAGCAGTTCCCTAGCGAACACCGGGGAGCTGTTTTTT.

The J gene is TRBJ2-5, the V gene TRBV30; D not resolved. The CDR3 spans 12 residues. Germline CDR1 is GTSNPN and CDR2 is SVGIG (reference sequence). The V end lost 7 bases, the J end lost 0 bases, and 9 bases lay between the germline ends. CDR3: CASSRHQETQYF. In DNA form, the CDR3 reads TGTGCCTCTTCTAGGCACCAAGAGACCCAGTACTTC.

This sequence joins TRBV10-3 and TRBJ2-2; no clear D. V shed 0 bases and J shed 4 bases, with 6 bases lying between them. CDR3 length: 14 amino acids. Germline values: CDR1 ENHRY, CDR2 SYGVKD. The CDR3 protein is CAISESKITGELFF. Written as DNA, the CDR3 is TGTGCCATCAGTGAGTCCAAGATCACCGGGGAGCTGTTTTTT.

The V gene is TRBV2, the J gene TRBJ2-2; 7 bases match TRBD2. Trimming took 3 bases from V and 5 from J; bases not matched to a gene: 6. CDR1 is SNHLY, CDR2 FYNNEI, per germline. This CDR3 has 15 amino acids. CDR3 DNA: TGTGCCAGCAGTGACGGGCGCGGGAGAACCGGGGAGCTGTTTTTT. Translating it yields CASSDGRGRTGELFF.

The sample holds a few counts of this clone. This chain connects TRBV5-6 to TRBJ2-5, with no clear D. Germline CDR1 and CDR2: SGHDT and YYEEEE. V gave up 5 bases and J gave up 2 bases, with 10 bases separating them. This CDR3 is 13 amino acids long. The CDR3, as DNA: TGTGCCAGCAGACGGATCGGGCAAGAGACCCAGTACTTC. It encodes CASRRIGQETQYF.

The rearrangement uses TRBV19 and TRBJ2-5; 7 nucleotides agree with TRBD2. V shed 3 bases and J 0 bases; nucleotides not matched to a gene: 7. This CDR3 has 16 amino acids. Germline CDR1 reads LNHDA; CDR2 reads SQIVND (reference sequence). The CDR3 protein is CASSMGGKLYQETQYF. CDR3 DNA: TGTGCCAGTAGTATGGGGGGGAAGTTGTACCAAGAGACCCAGTACTTC.

The chain uses TRBV18 and TRBJ2-7; D may be TRBD1 (5 bases). The length of the CDR3 is 14 residues. V was trimmed by 6 bases and J by 2 bases, leaving 14 bases between them. Germline assignment: CDR1 KGHSH and CDR2 LQKENI. The CDR3 loop reads CASSDQGMAYEQYF. The CDR3 nucleotides read TGTGCCAGCTCGGATCAGGGTATGGCCTACGAGCAGTACTTC.